The clone carrying this T cell receptor (beta chain) was observed a handful of times. The antigen remains unidentified. This sample was taken from a study of human T cells and chemical hapten exposure. Study details: TCR yields per sample varied mostly from small pooled library volume differences. Findings and caveats of the study: DPC sensitization produced no change in TCRs with frequency above 1 in 1000.

From the RACE reads, TCRdb called clonotypes with MiXCR, one entry per CDR3 protein. The table includes about 45,000 distinct CDR3 sequences, 3.5% to 4.5% detected once. Time point given: healthy volunteer bleed at 2 weeks. It was from unfractionated whole blood that total RNA was extracted. The V end was cut by 3 bases, the J end by 1 base, with 9 bases between. The CDR3 has 14 amino acids. Germline V gene sequence: CDR1 LNHDA, CDR2 SQIVND (reference sequence). The sample was whole blood. The chain employs TRBV19 and TRBJ1-1; D ambiguous. The TCR sequence derives from a female donor in good health. Some clones in this sample may be carry-over from other donors' samples. CDR3 loop: CASSIYPGNTEAFF. Here the CDR3 DNA reads TGTGCCAGTAGTATTTACCCGGGGAACACTGAAGCTTTCTTT.